These 27 T cell receptor beta chains were sequenced from one sample in a study of post-analysis software for immune sequencing data. No antigens are known for them. The TCR beta cDNA libraries contained unique molecular identifiers. TCRdb used MiXCR to reprocess the PCR reads, holding one entry per CDR3 protein. The sample holds about 200,000 distinct CDR3 sequences, over 25% seen once. General observations from the study: With TRBV5-6, TRBV5-1 and TRBV20-1 included, about five TRBV segments were more frequent in patients than in controls.

The sequenced sample was blood. The receptors were sampled from a girl under 18 with multiple sclerosis.

This clonotype has a count of ten or more. This chain uses TRBV20-1 with TRBJ2-5; 7 bases agree with TRBD1. The end of the DNA aligns better with TRBJ2-7, so the J call may be wrong. CDR1 and CDR2 from the germline V gene are DFQATT and SNEGSKA (reference sequence). This CDR3 has 12 amino acids. This CDR3 reads CSATGQVVEQYF. CDR3 in DNA: TGCAGTGCTACCGGACAGGTGGTCGAGCAGTACTTC.

A few counts support this clonotype. This could be a read error, since a much larger clone is one nucleotide away. The chain uses TRBV24-1 and TRBJ2-7; D uncertain. The end of the DNA is better explained by TRBJ2-5, so the J call may be wrong. The CDR3 runs 15 residues. Germline CDR1 and CDR2: KGHDR and SFDVKD. CDR3: CATSDLQFGRETQYF. CDR3 coding DNA: TGTGCCACCAGTGATTTGCAGTTCGGCCGAGAGACCCAGTACTTC.

The sample holds many counts of this clonotype. J is TRBJ2-1 and V is TRBV11-2; D not certain. Germline-derived CDR1 and CDR2 are SGHAT and FQNNGV. V dropped 0 bases and J dropped 0 bases, with 12 bases sitting between them. CDR3 length: 17 residues. The CDR3, as DNA: TGTGCCAGCAGCTTAGATGTGGCGGCCAGCTCCTACAATGAGCAGTTCTTC. Its protein is CASSLDVAASSYNEQFF.

The rearrangement uses TRBV14 and TRBJ2-7; D perhaps matches TRBD1 (6 bases). The V end was cut by 1 base, the J end by 6 bases, with 16 bases between. This CDR3 region has 15 residues. Germline V CDR1 and CDR2: SGHDN, FVKESK. CDR3 amino acids: CASSQAGAGLREQYF. The CDR3 bases are TGTGCCAGCAGCCAAGCAGGGGCTGGATTACGCGAGCAGTACTTC.

This clonotype was recorded many times. The chain has TRBV3-1 and TRBJ2-1; tentatively, D is TRBD1 or TRBD2 (6 bases each). The V and J ends lost 1 base and 12 bases respectively, with 22 bases between them. CDR1 is LGHDT and CDR2 is YNNKEL in the germline V gene (reference sequence). The CDR3 has 16 amino acids. CDR3 bases: TGTGCCAGCAGCCAAGTGGGGGGCGAGCTGGGCTCGAGGCAGTTCTTC. This encodes CASSQVGGELGSRQFF.

This rearrangement joins TRBV29-1 to TRBJ2-1; maybe TRBD1 (5 bases). V dropped 4 bases and J dropped 15 bases, with 19 bases sitting between them. The CDR3 is 12 amino acids. Per germline, CDR1 SQVTM and CDR2 ANQGSEA. The CDR3: CSVATTDFRGFF. As DNA, the CDR3 is TGCAGCGTTGCGACCACAGACTTTAGGGGGTTCTTC.

This clonotype was observed a few times. This chain uses TRBV11-3 with TRBJ1-6; D gene unclear. Trimming pared 0 bases from V and 5 bases from J, leaving 2 bases between. Germline V gene sequence: CDR1 SGHNT, CDR2 YENEEA. The CDR3 contains 13 residues. This chain's CDR3 is CASSLEHNSPLHF. The CDR3 coding sequence is TGTGCCAGCAGCTTAGAGCATAATTCACCCCTCCACTTT.

The chain uses TRBV10-2 and TRBJ2-5, with D hard to call. TRBJ2-7 matches the DNA end more closely, so the J call is doubtful. CDR1 and CDR2 from the germline V gene are WSHSY and SAAADI. There are 11 residues in the CDR3. CDR3 DNA: TGCGCCAGCAGTGAGGGTAACGAGCAGTACTTC. This gives the protein CASSEGNEQYF.

This clonotype was counted at least ten times. Here the CDR3 DNA reads TGCAGTGCCCATAGATCGAGCTCCTACAATGAGCAGTTCTTC. Translation: CSAHRSSSYNEQFF. The rearrangement links TRBV20-1 to TRBJ2-1; no firm D call. Trimming cost V 6 bases and J 0 bases, with 12 bases left between them. This CDR3 comprises 14 residues. Germline CDR1 reads DFQATT; CDR2 reads SNEGSKA (reference sequence).

This clonotype was recorded a few times. The chain joins TRBV7-2 to TRBJ1-2, with D perhaps TRBD1 (5 bases). V shed 5 bases and J shed 3 bases, with 13 bases lying between them. This CDR3 contains 14 residues. Germline assignment: CDR1 SGHTA and CDR2 FQGNSA. The CDR3 reads CASSQGRTDYGYTF. For the CDR3, the DNA is TGTGCCAGCAGCCAGGGCCGGACGGACTATGGCTACACCTTC.

This clonotype appeared many times. J is TRBJ2-7 and V is TRBV5-6, with no clear D. The V end lost 4 bases, the J end lost 4 bases, and 12 bases lay between the germline ends. In germline, CDR1 is SGHDT, CDR2 YYEEEE. This CDR3 region has 13 residues. CDR3 in DNA: TGTGCCAGCAGCCCTACACGGACGTACGAGCAGTACTTC. Its protein product is CASSPTRTYEQYF.

This clonotype was counted ten times or more. This sequence joins TRBV20-1 and TRBJ1-2; no definite D call. The CDR3 spans 11 residues. CDR1 is DFQATT and CDR2 is SNEGSKA in the germline V gene (reference sequence). CDR3 loop: CTAPAIYGYTF. Here the CDR3 DNA reads TGCACCGCCCCGGCAATCTATGGCTACACCTTC.

This clonotype was seen a single time. This sequence joins TRBV15 and TRBJ2-1; tentatively, D is TRBD2 (6 bases). The CDR3 loop spans 15 amino acids. V was pared by 0 bases and J by 8 bases, with 14 bases between. Per germline, CDR1 LNHNV and CDR2 YYDKDF (reference sequence). DNA of the CDR3: TGTGCCACCAGCAGAGATCCGGGAGTAGGGTATGAGCAGTTCTTC. This codes for CATSRDPGVGYEQFF.

The chain couples TRBV5-1 to TRBJ1-1; D is unresolved. V dropped 7 bases and J dropped 6 bases, with 16 bases sitting between them. CDR3 length: 13 amino acids. Germline V gene lookup returns CDR1 SGHRS and CDR2 YFSETQ. The CDR3 DNA reads as TGCGCCAGCGGCTATGGTGCACCGCCTGAAGCTTTCTTT. It is translated as CASGYGAPPEAFF.

The chain is built from TRBV2 and TRBJ1-2; D is uncertain. V gave up 4 bases and J gave up 5 bases, with 26 bases separating them. The CDR3 length is 18 residues. Germline CDR1 and CDR2: SNHLY and FYNNEI. The CDR3 nucleotides read TGTGCCAGCAGTGTTGGTTTCTGGTCCAACCAACCGAAATATGGCTACACCTTC. It translates to CASSVGFWSNQPKYGYTF. Using reference TRBV2 and TRBJ1-2 for the parts outside the CDR3, the full variable domain is EPEVTQTPSHQVTQMGQEVILRCVPISNHLYFYWYRQILGQKVEFLVSFYNNEISEKSEIFDDQFSVERPDGSNFTLKIRSTKLEDSAMYFCASSVGFWSNQPKYGYTFGSGTRLTVV.

Details on this clonotype: A much larger clonotype is one base distant, so this may be a read error. The V call is TRBV5-6, the J call TRBJ2-5; D gene unclear. The better agreement between TRBJ2-7 and the DNA end casts doubt on the J call. Germline V gene data show CDR1 as SGHDT and CDR2 as YYEEEE. This CDR3 region has 13 residues. CDR3 sequence (DNA): TGTGCCAGCAGGGTAAATTTGGGCCACGAGCAGTACTTC. Encoded protein: CASRVNLGHEQYF.

This clonotype was counted ten times or more. V gene TRBV29-1 combines with J gene TRBJ2-7; D ambiguous. The germline CDR1 and CDR2 sequences are SQVTM and ANQGSEA. V dropped 3 bases and J dropped 2 bases, with 8 bases sitting between them. CDR3 size: 12 residues. CDR3 in DNA: TGCAGCGTTGAGTCCCTGACCTACGAGCAGTACTTC. Translation gives CSVESLTYEQYF.

CDR3 in DNA: TGTGCCAGCAGTTACACGCCCAGCGGGACTAGCACCTATGGGGGGGAGCTGTTTTTT. It encodes CASSYTPSGTSTYGGELFF. The chain has TRBV6-5 and TRBJ2-2; TRBD2 agrees at 9 bases. This CDR3 has 19 residues. The germline V gene has CDR1 MNHEY and CDR2 SVGAGI. The J segment lost 8 bases and the V segment lost 2 bases, leaving 18 bases of the junction unmatched.

Regarding this clonotype: Being one base from a much bigger clone, this may be a read error. V gene TRBV6-5 combines with J gene TRBJ1-5; TRBD1 aligns across 7 bases. Trimming cost V 6 bases and J 4 bases; bases outside gene matches: 6. Germline V CDR1 and CDR2: MNHEY, SVGAGI. The CDR3 is 14 amino acids. The chain's CDR3 is CASSRGRGNQPQHF. For the CDR3, the DNA is TGTGCCAGCAGCCGGGGCAGGGGGAATCAGCCCCAGCATTTT.

This clonotype was observed many times. The chain is built from TRBV12-5 and TRBJ1-5; TRBD1 aligns across 10 bases. The length of the CDR3 is 16 residues. With 1 base clipped from V and 5 bases from J, the junction kept 5 bases outside the gene matches. Germline assignment: CDR1 LGHNT and CDR2 FRNRAP. CDR3 loop: CASGLATGTGDQPQHF. The CDR3 DNA follows: TGTGCTAGTGGTTTGGCAACCGGGACAGGGGATCAGCCCCAGCATTTT.

There are many counts of this clonotype. The chain carries TRBV20-1 and TRBJ1-2; the match to TRBD1 covers 9 bases. The V and J ends lost 3 bases and 4 bases, in that order; junction bases with no gene match: 6. The CDR3 runs 14 residues. Germline CDR1 and CDR2: DFQATT and SNEGSKA (reference sequence). The DNA of the CDR3 is TGCAGTGCTAGTTTGGGGGACAGGGCCTATGGCTACACCTTC. Translation: CSASLGDRAYGYTF.

The table lists this clonotype with a few counts. The chain recombines TRBV5-5 with TRBJ2-1; perhaps TRBD2 as D (6 bases). Per germline, CDR1 SGHKS and CDR2 YYEKEE (reference sequence). V was clipped by 2 bases and J by 4 bases, with 16 bases between them. The CDR3 is made up of 16 amino acids. CDR3 in DNA: TGTGCCAGCAGCTTAGGGACTCGACCACCATACAATGAGCAGTTCTTC. It is translated as CASSLGTRPPYNEQFF.

Worth noting for this clonotype: A single base separates this from a much larger clone, so it may be a read error. The CDR3 is CASSPHRELGGHTF. The CDR3 DNA reads TGTGCCAGCAGCCCTCACAGGGAGTTGGGCGGCCACACCTTC. The chain carries TRBV7-9 and TRBJ1-2; possible D gene TRBD1, 6 bases. The CDR3 is 14 residues long. With 5 bases removed from V and 12 bases from J, the gap between germline ends came to 22 bases. The V gene's germline CDR1 is SEHNR and CDR2 FQNEAQ (reference sequence).

The table lists this clonotype with many counts. This sequence joins TRBV29-1 and TRBJ2-3; 7 nucleotides line up with TRBD2. Germline CDR1 and CDR2: SQVTM and ANQGSEA. The ends lost 6 bases at V and 1 base at J; junction bases unmatched: 10. This CDR3 comprises 15 residues. The CDR3 region is CSVAGDLHGTDTQYF. CDR3 bases: TGCAGCGTGGCGGGGGACCTCCATGGCACAGATACGCAGTATTTT.

The table lists this clonotype with many counts. The chain is built from TRBV4-1 and TRBJ1-5; D remains unclear. In germline, CDR1 is MGHRA, CDR2 YSYEKL. V lost 5 bases to trimming and J lost 7 bases, with 12 bases between them. CDR3 length: 13 residues. The CDR3 loop reads CASSATRAQPQHF. In DNA form, the CDR3 reads TGCGCCAGCAGCGCCACAAGGGCCCAGCCCCAGCATTTT.

About this clonotype: A much larger clone lies a single base off, so this may be a read error. The V gene is TRBV10-2, the J gene TRBJ2-3; TRBD1 agrees at 8 bases. This CDR3 has 13 residues. Germline loops: CDR1 WSHSY, CDR2 SAAADI. The CDR3 sequence is CASRSPGTGTQYF. In DNA form, the CDR3 reads TGCGCCAGCAGGTCTCCCGGGACAGGTACGCAGTATTTT.

This clonotype was seen ten or more times. The gene calls are TRBV5-1 and TRBJ2-3; 12 nucleotides align to TRBD2. Germline V lookup: CDR1 SGHRS, CDR2 YFSETQ. This CDR3 contains 17 residues. V was clipped by 0 bases and J by 2 bases; unmatched bases: 4. The CDR3 loop is CASSLAPSGRVTDTQYF. Written as DNA, the CDR3 is TGCGCCAGCAGCTTGGCTCCTAGCGGGAGGGTCACAGATACGCAGTATTTT.